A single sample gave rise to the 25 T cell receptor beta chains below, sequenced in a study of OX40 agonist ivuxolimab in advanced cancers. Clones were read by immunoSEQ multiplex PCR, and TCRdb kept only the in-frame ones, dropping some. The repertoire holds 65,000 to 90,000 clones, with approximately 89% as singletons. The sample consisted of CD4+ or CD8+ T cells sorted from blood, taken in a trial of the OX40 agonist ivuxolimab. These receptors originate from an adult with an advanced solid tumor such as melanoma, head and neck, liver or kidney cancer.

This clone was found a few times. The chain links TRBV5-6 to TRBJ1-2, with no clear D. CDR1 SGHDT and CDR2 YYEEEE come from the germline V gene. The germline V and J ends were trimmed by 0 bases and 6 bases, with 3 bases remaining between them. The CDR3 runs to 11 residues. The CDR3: CASSLAHGYTF. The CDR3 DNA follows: TGTGCCAGCAGCTTGGCACATGGCTACACCTTC. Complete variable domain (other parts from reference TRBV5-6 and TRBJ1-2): DAGVTQSPTHLIKTRGQQVTLRCSPKSGHDTVSWYQQALGQGPQFIFQYYEEEERQRGNFPDRFSGHQFPNYSSELNVNALLLGDSALYLCASSLAHGYTFGSGTRLTVV.

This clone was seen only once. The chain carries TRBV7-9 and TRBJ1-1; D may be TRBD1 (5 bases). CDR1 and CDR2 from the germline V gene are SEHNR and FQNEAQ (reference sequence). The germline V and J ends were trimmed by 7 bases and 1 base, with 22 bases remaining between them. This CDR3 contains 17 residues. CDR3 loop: CASTTDSLIVGNTEAFF. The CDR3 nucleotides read TGTGCCAGCACCACCGACAGCCTCATCGTGGGGAACACTGAAGCTTTCTTT. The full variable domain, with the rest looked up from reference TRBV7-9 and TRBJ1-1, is DTGVSQNPRHKITKRGQNVTFRCDPISEHNRLYWYRQTLGQGPEFLTYFQNEAQLEKSRLLSDRFSAERPKGSFSTLEIQRTEQGDSAMYLCASTTDSLIVGNTEAFFGQGTRLTVV.

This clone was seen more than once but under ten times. The CDR3 reads CASSLGGRGSYNEQFF. The CDR3 DNA sequence: TGTGCCAGCAGCTTGGGTGGGAGGGGCTCCTACAATGAGCAGTTCTTC. The chain links TRBV5-4 to TRBJ2-1, with 7 bases matching TRBD2. Looked up from germline, CDR1 is SGHNT and CDR2 is YYREEE (reference sequence). V shed 0 bases and J 0 bases; nucleotides not matched to a gene: 3. The CDR3 runs to 16 residues. Supplemented by reference TRBV5-4 and TRBJ2-1, the full variable domain reads ETGVTQSPTHLIKTRGQQVTLRCSSQSGHNTVSWYQQALGQGPQFIFQYYREEENGRGNFPPRFSGLQFPNYSSELNVNALELDDSALYLCASSLGGRGSYNEQFFGPGTRLTVL.

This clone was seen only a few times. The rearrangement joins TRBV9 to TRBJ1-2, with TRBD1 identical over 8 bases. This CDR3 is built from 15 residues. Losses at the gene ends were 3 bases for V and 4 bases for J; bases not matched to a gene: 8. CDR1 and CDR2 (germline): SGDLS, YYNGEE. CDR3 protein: CASSGPGQGTYGYTF. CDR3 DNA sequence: TGTGCCAGCAGCGGACCTGGACAGGGAACCTATGGCTACACCTTC.

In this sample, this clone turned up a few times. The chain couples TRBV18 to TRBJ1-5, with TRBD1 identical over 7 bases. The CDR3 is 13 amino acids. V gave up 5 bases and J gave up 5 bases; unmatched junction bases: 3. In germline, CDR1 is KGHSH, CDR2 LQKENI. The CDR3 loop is CASSETGDQPQHF. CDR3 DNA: TGTGCCAGCTCAGAAACAGGGGATCAGCCCCAGCATTTT.

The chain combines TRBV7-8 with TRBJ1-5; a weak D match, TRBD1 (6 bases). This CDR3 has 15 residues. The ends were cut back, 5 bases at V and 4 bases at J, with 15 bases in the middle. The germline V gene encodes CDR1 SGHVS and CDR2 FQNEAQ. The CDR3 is CASSPTGQANQPQHF. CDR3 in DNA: TGTGCCAGCAGCCCTACGGGACAAGCTAATCAGCCCCAGCATTTT. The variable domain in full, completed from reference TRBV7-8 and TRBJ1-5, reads GAGVSQSPRYKVAKRGQDVALRCDPISGHVSLFWYQQALGQGPEFLTYFQNEAQLDKSGLPSDRFFAERPEGSVSTLKIQRTQQEDSAVYLCASSPTGQANQPQHFGDGTRLSIL.

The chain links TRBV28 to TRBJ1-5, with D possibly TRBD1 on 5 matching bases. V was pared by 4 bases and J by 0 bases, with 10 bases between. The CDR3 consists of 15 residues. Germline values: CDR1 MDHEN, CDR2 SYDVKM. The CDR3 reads CASSSIQVSNQPQHF. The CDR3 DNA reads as TGTGCCAGCAGTTCAATACAGGTTAGCAATCAGCCCCAGCATTTT. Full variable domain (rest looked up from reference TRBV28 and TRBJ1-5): DVKVTQSSRYLVKRTGEKVFLECVQDMDHENMFWYRQDPGLGLRLIYFSYDVKMKEKGDIPEGYSVSREKKERFSLILESASTNQTSMYLCASSSIQVSNQPQHFGDGTRLSIL.

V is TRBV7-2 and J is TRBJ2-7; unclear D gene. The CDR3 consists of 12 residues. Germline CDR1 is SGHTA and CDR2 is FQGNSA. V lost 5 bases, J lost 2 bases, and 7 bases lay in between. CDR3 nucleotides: TGTGCCAGCAGCCTCACGACCTACGAGCAGTACTTC. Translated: CASSLTTYEQYF. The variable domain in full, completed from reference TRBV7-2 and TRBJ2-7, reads GAGVSQSPSNKVTEKGKDVELRCDPISGHTALYWYRQSLGQGLEFLIYFQGNSAPDKSGLPSDRFSAERTGGSVSTLTIQRTQQEDSAVYLCASSLTTYEQYFGPGTRLTVT.

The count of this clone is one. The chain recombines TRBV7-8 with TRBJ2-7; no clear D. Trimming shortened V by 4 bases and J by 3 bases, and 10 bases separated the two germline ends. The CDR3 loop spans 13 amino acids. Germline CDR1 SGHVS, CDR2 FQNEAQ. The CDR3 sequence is CASSYLEFYEQYF. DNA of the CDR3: TGTGCCAGCAGCTACTTGGAGTTCTACGAGCAGTACTTC.

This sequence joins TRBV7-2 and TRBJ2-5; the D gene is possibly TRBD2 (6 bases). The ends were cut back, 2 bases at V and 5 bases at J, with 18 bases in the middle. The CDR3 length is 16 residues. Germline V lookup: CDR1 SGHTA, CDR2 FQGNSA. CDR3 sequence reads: CASSLWRGGSGETQYF. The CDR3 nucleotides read TGTGCCAGCAGCTTATGGCGTGGGGGGTCTGGGGAGACCCAGTACTTC.

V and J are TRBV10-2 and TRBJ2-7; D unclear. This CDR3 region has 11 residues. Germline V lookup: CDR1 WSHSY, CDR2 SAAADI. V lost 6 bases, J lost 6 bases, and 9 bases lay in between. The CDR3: CASRHTREQYF. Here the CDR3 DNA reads TGCGCCAGCAGACACACACGCGAGCAGTACTTC.

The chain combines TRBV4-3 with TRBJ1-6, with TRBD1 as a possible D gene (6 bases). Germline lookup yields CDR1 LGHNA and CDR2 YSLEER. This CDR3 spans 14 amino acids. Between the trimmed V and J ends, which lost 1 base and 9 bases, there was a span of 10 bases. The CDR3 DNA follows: TGCGCCAGCAGCCAAGCTACAGGGTCTTCACCCCTCCACTTT. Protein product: CASSQATGSSPLHF.

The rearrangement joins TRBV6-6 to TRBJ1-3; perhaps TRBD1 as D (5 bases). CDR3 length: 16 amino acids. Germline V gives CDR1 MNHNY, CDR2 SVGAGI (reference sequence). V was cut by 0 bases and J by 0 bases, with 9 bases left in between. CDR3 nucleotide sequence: TGTGCCAGCAGTTACTCGAGGGGCAGCTCTGGAAACACCATATATTTT. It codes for CASSYSRGSSGNTIYF.

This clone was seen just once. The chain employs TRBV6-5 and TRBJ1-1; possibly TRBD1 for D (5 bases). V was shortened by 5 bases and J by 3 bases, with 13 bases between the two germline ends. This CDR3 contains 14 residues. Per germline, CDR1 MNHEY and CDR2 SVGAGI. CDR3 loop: CASSHTRDHTEAFF. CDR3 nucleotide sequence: TGTGCCAGCAGTCATACCAGGGATCACACTGAAGCTTTCTTT.

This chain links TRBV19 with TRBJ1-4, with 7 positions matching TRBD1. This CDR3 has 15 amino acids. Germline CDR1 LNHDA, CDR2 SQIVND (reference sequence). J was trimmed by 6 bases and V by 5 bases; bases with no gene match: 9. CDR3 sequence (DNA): TGTGCCAGTAGTCCGGCGGACAGGAGGGATGAAAAACTGTTTTTT. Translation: CASSPADRRDEKLFF.

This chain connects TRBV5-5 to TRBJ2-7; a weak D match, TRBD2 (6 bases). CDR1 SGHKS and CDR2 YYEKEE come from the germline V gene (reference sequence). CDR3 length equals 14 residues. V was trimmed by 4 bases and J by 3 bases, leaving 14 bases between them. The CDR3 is CASSPPGRIYEQYF. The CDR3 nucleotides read TGTGCCAGCAGCCCACCCGGGAGAATCTACGAGCAGTACTTC.

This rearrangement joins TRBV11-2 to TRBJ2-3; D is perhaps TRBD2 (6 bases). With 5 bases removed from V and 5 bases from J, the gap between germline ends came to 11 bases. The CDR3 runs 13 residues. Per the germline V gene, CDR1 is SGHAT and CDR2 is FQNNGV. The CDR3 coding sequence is TGTGCCAGCAGCCTCATGGGAGGAGATACGCAGTATTTT. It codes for CASSLMGGDTQYF.

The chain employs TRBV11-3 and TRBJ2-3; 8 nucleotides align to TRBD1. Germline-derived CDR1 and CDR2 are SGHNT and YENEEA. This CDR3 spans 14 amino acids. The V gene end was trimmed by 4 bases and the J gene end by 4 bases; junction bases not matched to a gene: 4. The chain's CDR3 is CASSSGQVSDTQYF. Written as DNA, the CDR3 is TGTGCCAGCAGCTCGGGACAGGTCTCAGATACGCAGTATTTT.

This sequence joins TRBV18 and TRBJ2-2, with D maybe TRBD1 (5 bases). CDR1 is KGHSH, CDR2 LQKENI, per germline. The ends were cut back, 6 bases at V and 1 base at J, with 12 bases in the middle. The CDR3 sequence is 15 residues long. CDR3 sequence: CASSQQVLNTGELFF. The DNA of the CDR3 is TGTGCCAGCTCTCAACAGGTCCTGAACACCGGGGAGCTGTTTTTT.

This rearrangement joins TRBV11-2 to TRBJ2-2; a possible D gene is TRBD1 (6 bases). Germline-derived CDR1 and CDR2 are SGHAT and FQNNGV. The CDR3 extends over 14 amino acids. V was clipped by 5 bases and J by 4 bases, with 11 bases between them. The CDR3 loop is CASSLGQSTGELFF. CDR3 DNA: TGTGCCAGCAGCCTCGGACAGAGCACCGGGGAGCTGTTTTTT.

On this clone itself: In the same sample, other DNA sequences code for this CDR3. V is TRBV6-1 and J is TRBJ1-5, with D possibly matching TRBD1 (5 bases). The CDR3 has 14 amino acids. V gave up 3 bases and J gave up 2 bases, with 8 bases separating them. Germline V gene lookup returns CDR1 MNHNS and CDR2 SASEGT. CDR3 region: CASSEGGGNQPQHF. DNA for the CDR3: TGTGCCAGCAGTGAGGGGGGTGGCAATCAGCCCCAGCATTTT.

DNA of the CDR3: TGTGCCAGCAGCGCGGGGACAGGGGGGTACGAGCAGTACTTC. This translates into CASSAGTGGYEQYF. The chain uses TRBV9 and TRBJ2-7, with 11 bases fitting TRBD1. V shed 3 bases, J shed 4 bases, and the junction held 3 bases outside the gene matches. This CDR3 is 14 amino acids long. Germline CDR1 is SGDLS and CDR2 is YYNGEE.

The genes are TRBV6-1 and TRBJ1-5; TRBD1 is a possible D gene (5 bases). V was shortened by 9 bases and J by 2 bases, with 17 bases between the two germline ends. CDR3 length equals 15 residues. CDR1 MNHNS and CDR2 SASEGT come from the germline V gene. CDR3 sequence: CASVWTNTGNQPQHF. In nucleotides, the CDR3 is TGTGCCAGTGTGTGGACAAACACGGGCAATCAGCCCCAGCATTTT.

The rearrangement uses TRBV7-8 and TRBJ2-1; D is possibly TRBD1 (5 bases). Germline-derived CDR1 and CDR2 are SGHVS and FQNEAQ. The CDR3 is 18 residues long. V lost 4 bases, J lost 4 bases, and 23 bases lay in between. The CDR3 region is CASSSPRSDGAFYNEQFF. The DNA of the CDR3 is TGTGCCAGCAGCTCACCGAGGTCTGATGGGGCGTTTTACAATGAGCAGTTCTTC.

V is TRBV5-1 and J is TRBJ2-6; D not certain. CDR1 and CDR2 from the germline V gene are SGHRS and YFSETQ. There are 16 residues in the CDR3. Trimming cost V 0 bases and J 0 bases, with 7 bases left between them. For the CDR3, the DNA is TGCGCCAGCAGCTTGGCGGTCTCCTCTGGGGCCAACGTCCTGACTTTC. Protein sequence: CASSLAVSSGANVLTF.